One and the same sample provided the 28 T cell receptor beta chains below, sequenced in a study of blood T cell repertoires in COVID-19. Assay used: immunoSEQ multiplex PCR; TCRdb lists only in-frame clones, some missing. Of 300,000 to 350,000 clones detected, approximately 88% appear once; the ten largest clones hold about 5%. Sequencing was carried out using PBMCs or T cells enriched from blood (not recorded which). The receptors originated from a man under 40 who had recovered from COVID-19.

DNA for the CDR3: TGTGCCAGCAGTGAATCGGCAGGGGGCGTCGGCTACACCTTC. Translated, it gives CASSESAGGVGYTF. V is TRBV2 and J is TRBJ1-2; 8 positions agree with TRBD1. V lost 2 bases to trimming and J lost 8 bases; unmatched junction nucleotides: 7. The CDR3 is made up of 14 amino acids. Looked up from germline, CDR1 is SNHLY and CDR2 is FYNNEI. Using reference TRBV2 and TRBJ1-2 for the parts outside the CDR3, the full variable domain is EPEVTQTPSHQVTQMGQEVILRCVPISNHLYFYWYRQILGQKVEFLVSFYNNEISEKSEIFDDQFSVERPDGSNFTLKIRSTKLEDSAMYFCASSESAGGVGYTFGSGTRLTVV.

This chain connects TRBV15 to TRBJ1-4; D is unresolved. There are 12 residues in the CDR3. Trimming took off 9 bases at V and 6 bases at J, with 11 bases between the two ends. Looked up from germline, CDR1 is LNHNV and CDR2 is YYDKDF (reference sequence). CDR3 coding DNA: TGTGCCACAAGGAAGCGGGATGAAAAACTGTTTTTT. This gives the protein CATRKRDEKLFF.

V and J are TRBV3-1 (or the pseudogene TRBV3-2) and TRBJ1-3; D might be TRBD1 (5 bases). Germline loops: CDR1 LGHDT, CDR2 YNNKEL (reference sequence). V lost 1 base, J lost 0 bases, and 16 bases lay in between. This CDR3 has 18 residues. CDR3 DNA: TGTGCCAGCAGCCAAGGGCCCCCGGGACTCCGCTCTGGAAACACCATATATTTT. Translation gives CASSQGPPGLRSGNTIYF.

The rearrangement joins TRBV19 to TRBJ1-1, with D hard to call. Per the germline V gene, CDR1 is LNHDA and CDR2 is SQIVND (reference sequence). The CDR3 length is 16 residues. Deletions cut 3 bases from V and 6 bases from J, with 20 bases between. The CDR3 reads CASSMGDGILPSEAFF. CDR3 bases: TGTGCCAGTAGTATGGGAGACGGGATCCTTCCCTCTGAAGCTTTCTTT.

This clone was observed a handful of times. V gene TRBV2 combines with J gene TRBJ1-6, with 7 bases lining up with TRBD1. The germline V gene encodes CDR1 SNHLY and CDR2 FYNNEI. Trimming took 2 bases from V and 8 from J; bases not matched to a gene: 9. The CDR3 contains 16 residues. The CDR3 nucleotides are TGTGCCAGCAGTGAAACAAGGACAGGAAAGGATTCACCCCTCCACTTT. Translated, it gives CASSETRTGKDSPLHF.

The CDR3 protein is CAWSSSGPTDTQYF. The CDR3 coding sequence is TGTGCCTGGAGCTCTAGCGGGCCTACAGATACGCAGTATTTT. The chain employs TRBV30 and TRBJ2-3, with TRBD2 matching over 8 bases. This CDR3 comprises 14 residues. Per germline, CDR1 GTSNPN and CDR2 SVGIG (reference sequence). V trimming: 3 bases; J trimming: 3 bases; junction bases outside the gene matches: 5. Complete variable domain (other parts from reference TRBV30 and TRBJ2-3): SQTIHQWPATLVQPVGSPLSLECTVEGTSNPNLYWYRQAAGRGLQLLFYSVGIGQISSEVPQNLSASRPQDRQFILSSKKLLLSDSGFYLCAWSSSGPTDTQYFGPGTRLTVL.

The rearrangement joins TRBV7-9 to TRBJ1-1; D not resolved. Germline CDR1 and CDR2: SEHNR and FQNEAQ (reference sequence). The V and J ends lost 2 bases and 7 bases respectively, with 17 bases between them. This CDR3 spans 15 amino acids. CDR3 sequence (DNA): TGTGCCAGCAGCTTAATGAGTAGGAGTGCATATGAAGCTTTCTTT. It codes for CASSLMSRSAYEAFF.

This chain connects TRBV28 to TRBJ1-4; 7 nucleotides match TRBD1. The germline V gene has CDR1 MDHEN and CDR2 SYDVKM. J gave up 7 bases and V 10 bases, and 6 bases lay outside the gene matches. The CDR3 has 12 residues. CDR3 residues: CATGGGGEKLFF. CDR3 sequence (DNA): TGTGCCACGGGAGGGGGCGGTGAAAAACTGTTTTTT.

The chain combines TRBV29-1 with TRBJ1-6; a possible D gene is TRBD1 (6 bases). CDR3 length: 14 residues. Per the germline V gene, CDR1 is SQVTM and CDR2 is ANQGSEA. Between the trimmed V and J ends, which lost 5 bases and 6 bases, there was a span of 14 bases. CDR3 sequence reads: CSVKSGTLNSPLHF. DNA of the CDR3: TGCAGCGTTAAGTCCGGGACACTTAATTCACCCCTCCACTTT.

This chain uses TRBV10-3 with TRBJ1-5; 7 bases match TRBD1. The CDR3 is 15 amino acids. Germline loops: CDR1 ENHRY, CDR2 SYGVKD. V shed 4 bases, J shed 1 base, and the junction held 4 bases outside the gene matches. The CDR3 here is CAISGGGGSNQPQHF. CDR3 nucleotides: TGTGCCATCAGTGGAGGGGGCGGGAGCAATCAGCCCCAGCATTTT.

The V call is TRBV30, the J call TRBJ1-1; unclear D gene. This CDR3 contains 14 residues. Germline-derived CDR1 and CDR2 are GTSNPN and SVGIG (reference sequence). The CDR3 coding sequence is TGTTGCCTGGAAAGATTAGAGCGGAGCACTGAAGCTTTCTTT. Translated, it gives CCLERLERSTEAFF.

The chain employs TRBV7-9 and TRBJ2-3; 8 bases fit TRBD2. The junction had 7 bases not matched to a gene; V was cut back by 2 bases and J by 6 bases. The CDR3 is made up of 15 amino acids. Germline V lookup: CDR1 SEHNR, CDR2 FQNEAQ (reference sequence). This chain's CDR3 is CASSLIRGGQDTQYF. In DNA form, the CDR3 reads TGTGCCAGCAGCTTAATACGGGGGGGCCAGGATACGCAGTATTTT. Supplemented by reference TRBV7-9 and TRBJ2-3, the full variable domain reads DTGVSQNPRHKITKRGQNVTFRCDPISEHNRLYWYRQTLGQGPEFLTYFQNEAQLEKSRLLSDRFSAERPKGSFSTLEIQRTEQGDSAMYLCASSLIRGGQDTQYFGPGTRLTVL.

J is TRBJ2-1 and V is TRBV2, with 8 positions matching TRBD2. The germline V gene encodes CDR1 SNHLY and CDR2 FYNNEI. CDR3 size: 15 residues. With V trimmed by 7 bases and J by 4 bases, 9 bases remained unmatched. The CDR3 sequence is CASIQELAEYNEQFF. CDR3 sequence (DNA): TGTGCCAGCATACAGGAACTAGCGGAATACAATGAGCAGTTCTTC.

V and J are TRBV19 and TRBJ2-2; a possible D gene is TRBD2 (6 bases). Germline-derived CDR1 and CDR2 are LNHDA and SQIVND (reference sequence). The CDR3 runs 17 residues. Trimming shortened V by 0 bases and J by 4 bases, and 15 bases separated the two germline ends. CDR3 coding DNA: TGTGCCAGTAGTATAGATTGGAGGGAACAAGGCACCGGGGAGCTGTTTTTT. It encodes CASSIDWREQGTGELFF.

A single count supports this clone. V usage is TRBV6-5 and J usage is TRBJ2-7; 9 nucleotides line up with TRBD1. CDR1 is MNHEY and CDR2 is SVGAGI in the germline V gene. V shed 8 bases, J shed 4 bases, and the junction held 9 bases outside the gene matches. The CDR3 has 14 residues. CDR3 residues: CASVGGDRAYEQYF. The DNA for the CDR3 is TGTGCCAGCGTTGGGGGGGACAGGGCTTACGAGCAGTACTTC.

The chain uses TRBV7-6 and TRBJ2-7; 16 bases are a match to TRBD2. The germline CDR1 and CDR2 sequences are SGHVS and FNYEAQ. This CDR3 is 17 amino acids long. Trimming cost V 4 bases and J 6 bases; bases outside gene matches: 9. The CDR3: CASSYGTSGGAMVEQYF. CDR3 DNA: TGTGCCAGCAGCTACGGGACTAGCGGGGGGGCCATGGTCGAGCAGTACTTC.

The genes are TRBV9 and TRBJ2-7; 8 bases agree with TRBD2. Germline values: CDR1 SGDLS, CDR2 YYNGEE. CDR3 length: 14 amino acids. With 0 bases clipped from V and 7 bases from J, the junction kept 6 bases outside the gene matches. The CDR3 nucleotides are TGTGCCAGCAGCGTAGACGGGGGGGCGCGTGAGCAGTACTTC. The encoded protein is CASSVDGGAREQYF.

Of note for this clone: The same CDR3 is also encoded by other DNA sequences in this sample. The genes are TRBV6-5 and TRBJ2-7; the match to TRBD2 covers 8 bases. The junction had 1 base not matched to a gene; V was cut back by 0 bases and J by 0 bases. Germline assignment: CDR1 MNHEY and CDR2 SVGAGI. There are 15 residues in the CDR3. The CDR3 DNA is TGTGCCAGCAGTTACTCCGGGACTAGCTCCTACGAGCAGTACTTC. Residues: CASSYSGTSSYEQYF.

The chain carries TRBV6-1 and TRBJ2-7, with a possible D match to TRBD2 (5 bases). The germline V gene encodes CDR1 MNHNS and CDR2 SASEGT. Trimming cost V 2 bases and J 2 bases, with 10 bases left between them. CDR3 length equals 14 residues. The chain's CDR3 is CASSEIPGTYEQYF. CDR3 in DNA: TGTGCCAGCAGTGAAATCCCGGGAACCTACGAGCAGTACTTC.

The genes are TRBV12-3 or TRBV12-4 and TRBJ2-3, with D unresolved. V was clipped by 8 bases and J by 4 bases, with 10 bases between them. The CDR3 is made up of 12 amino acids. This CDR3 is CASRGVADTQYF. CDR3 coding DNA: TGTGCCAGCCGAGGAGTTGCAGATACGCAGTATTTT.

The V and J genes are TRBV9 and TRBJ1-5; TRBD1 is a possible D gene (5 bases). Germline CDR1 is SGDLS and CDR2 is YYNGEE. Trimming shortened V by 3 bases and J by 4 bases, and 11 bases separated the two germline ends. The CDR3 is 14 amino acids. CDR3 bases: TGTGCCAGCAGCGCTGGGTCAGGGAATCAGCCCCAGCATTTT. It encodes CASSAGSGNQPQHF.

This clone occurred once. This CDR3 is CASSPAQGGPEDIQYF. DNA for the CDR3: TGTGCCAGCAGCCCTGCCCAAGGAGGGCCGGAGGACATTCAGTACTTC. V and J are TRBV7-9 and TRBJ2-4; D is perhaps TRBD2 (6 bases). The germline V and J ends were trimmed by 5 bases and 8 bases, with 22 bases remaining between them. This CDR3 is built from 16 residues. Germline V lookup: CDR1 SEHNR, CDR2 FQNEAQ (reference sequence). Using reference TRBV7-9 and TRBJ2-4 for the parts outside the CDR3, the full variable domain is DTGVSQNPRHKITKRGQNVTFRCDPISEHNRLYWYRQTLGQGPEFLTYFQNEAQLEKSRLLSDRFSAERPKGSFSTLEIQRTEQGDSAMYLCASSPAQGGPEDIQYFGAGTRLSVL.

This chain links TRBV5-6 with TRBJ1-4, with D maybe TRBD1 (5 bases). Germline V gene sequence: CDR1 SGHDT, CDR2 YYEEEE. With 4 bases removed from V and 8 bases from J, the gap between germline ends came to 18 bases. This CDR3 has 15 amino acids. CDR3 residues: CASSRYRGLGEKLFF. DNA for the CDR3: TGTGCCAGCAGCCGATATCGGGGGTTGGGCGAAAAACTGTTTTTT.

This CDR3 reads CASSPPGTHEAFF. In DNA, the CDR3 is TGTGCCAGCTCACCTCCCGGGACACACGAAGCTTTCTTT. The chain employs TRBV18 and TRBJ1-1, with a tentative D call TRBD1 (6 bases). V shed 3 bases and J shed 8 bases, with 13 bases lying between them. This CDR3 spans 13 amino acids. The V gene's germline CDR1 is KGHSH and CDR2 LQKENI.

This clone was seen only a few times. This chain uses TRBV6-5 with TRBJ1-1; 10 bases match TRBD1. Germline trimming cut 3 bases from V and 7 bases from J; bases unmatched to any gene: 2. The CDR3 is 13 amino acids. The germline V gene encodes CDR1 MNHEY and CDR2 SVGAGI. As DNA, the CDR3 is TGTGCCAGCAGTTATGGACAGGGGGTTGAAGCTTTCTTT. Translation gives CASSYGQGVEAFF.

This chain connects TRBV7-6 to TRBJ1-2; 7 bases map to TRBD1. V lost 1 base and J lost 4; bases outside the gene matches: 3. CDR3 length: 14 amino acids. CDR1 is SGHVS, CDR2 FNYEAQ, per germline. The DNA for the CDR3 is TGTGCCAGCAGCTTAGGGGACAGTCTCTATGGCTACACCTTC. Residues: CASSLGDSLYGYTF. Full variable domain (rest looked up from reference TRBV7-6 and TRBJ1-2): GAGVSQSPRYKVTKRGQDVALRCDPISGHVSLYWYRQALGQGPEFLTYFNYEAQQDKSGLPNDRFSAERPEGSISTLTIQRTEQRDSAMYRCASSLGDSLYGYTFGSGTRLTVV.

The rearrangement uses TRBV6-5 and TRBJ2-1; 9 nucleotides agree with TRBD1. The CDR3 is 15 residues long. Germline CDR1 reads MNHEY; CDR2 reads SVGAGI. After removal of 6 bases from V and 8 bases from J, the junction contained 11 bases not matched to a gene. The CDR3 DNA follows: TGTGCCAGCAGCCCCGCCGGACAGGGGTTGCATGAGCAGTTCTTC. This encodes CASSPAGQGLHEQFF.

J is TRBJ1-5 and V is TRBV4-1, with no clear D. This CDR3 has 16 amino acids. CDR1 and CDR2 (germline): MGHRA, YSYEKL. V lost 3 bases to trimming and J lost 2 bases, with 14 bases between them. CDR3 nucleotide sequence: TGCGCCAGCAGCCAGGATGATAGGCAGGGCAATCAGCCCCAGCATTTT. Encoded protein: CASSQDDRQGNQPQHF.